Presented here are 3 T cell receptor beta chains from one specimen sequenced in a study of shared clonotypes between healthy human individuals. Using immunoSEQ multiplex PCR, the repertoire was profiled, and TCRdb retains in-frame clones only, with some absent. The data hold approximately 980,000 clones, with over 60% observed a single time. What was sequenced was memory CD4+ T cells sorted from blood. Subset denoted: CD45RA-negative fraction. Every receptor here comes from a man aged 18 to 30 in good health.

The chain uses TRBV11-2 and TRBJ2-3, with a weak D call TRBD2 (5 bases). The germline V gene has CDR1 SGHAT and CDR2 FQNNGV. V was clipped by 8 bases and J by 2 bases, with 11 bases between them. The CDR3 is 13 residues long. CDR3 in amino acids: CASQDWITDTQYF. The CDR3 nucleotides are TGTGCCAGCCAGGACTGGATCACAGATACGCAGTATTTT. Complete variable domain (other parts from reference TRBV11-2 and TRBJ2-3): EAGVAQSPRYKIIEKRQSVAFWCNPISGHATLYWYQQILGQGPKLLIQFQNNGVVDDSQLPKDRFSAERLKGVDSTLKIQPAKLEDSAVYLCASQDWITDTQYFGPGTRLTVL.

The chain carries TRBV18 and TRBJ1-1; D is uncertain. Germline CDR1 is KGHSH and CDR2 is LQKENI. V was trimmed by 2 bases and J by 5 bases, leaving 15 bases between them. This CDR3 contains 15 residues. In nucleotides, the CDR3 is TGTGCCAGCTCACCAGGCGTGCGGGGTGGAACTGAAGCTTTCTTT. Its translation: CASSPGVRGGTEAFF.

This chain links TRBV2 with TRBJ1-5, with 9 bases fitting TRBD1. CDR3 length: 15 amino acids. The ends lost 6 bases at V and 6 bases at J; junction bases unmatched: 9. Per the germline V gene, CDR1 is SNHLY and CDR2 is FYNNEI. CDR3 in amino acids: CASRGQGFSSQPQHF. The CDR3 nucleotides are TGTGCCAGCAGAGGACAGGGGTTTTCCAGTCAGCCCCAGCATTTT.